These 11 T cell receptor beta chains were sequenced from one sample in a study of shared clonotypes between healthy human individuals. Clones were read by immunoSEQ multiplex PCR, and TCRdb kept only the in-frame ones, dropping some. Among 2 million to 2.5 million clones listed, about 94% were seen once. The sequencing input was naive CD4+ T cells sorted from blood. Subset in this sample: CD45RA+ positively selected. The receptors shown here come from a young man in good health.

This clone was observed a few times. This rearrangement joins TRBV30 to TRBJ2-7; possibly TRBD2 for D (7 bases). The germline gives CDR1 GTSNPN, CDR2 SVGIG (reference sequence). V lost 1 base to trimming and J lost 4 bases, with 14 bases between them. There are 14 residues in the CDR3. The CDR3 coding sequence is TGTGCCTGGAGTGAGGGGGGGATTCTGTACGAGCAGTACTTC. This sequence encodes CAWSEGGILYEQYF. The full variable domain, its missing parts supplied by reference TRBV30 and TRBJ2-7, is SQTIHQWPATLVQPVGSPLSLECTVEGTSNPNLYWYRQAAGRGLQLLFYSVGIGQISSEVPQNLSASRPQDRQFILSSKKLLLSDSGFYLCAWSEGGILYEQYFGPGTRLTVT.

The chain uses TRBV5-1 and TRBJ2-7; possibly TRBD1 for D (6 bases). Trimming removed 6 bases at V and 3 bases at J, with 16 bases between. CDR1 is SGHRS and CDR2 is YFSETQ in the germline V gene. This CDR3 has 14 residues. This CDR3 is CASKIRDKDYEQYF. The CDR3, as DNA: TGCGCCAGCAAAATCCGGGACAAGGACTACGAGCAGTACTTC.

Of note for this clone: This specimen includes other DNA sequences encoding the same CDR3. The chain links TRBV29-1 to TRBJ1-1; possible D gene TRBD1, 6 bases. Trimming pared 7 bases from V and 1 base from J, leaving 13 bases between. Germline V gives CDR1 SQVTM, CDR2 ANQGSEA. The CDR3 is 13 amino acids. CDR3 DNA: TGCAGCGCTTCAATAGGGGGGAACACTGAAGCTTTCTTT. This codes for CSASIGGNTEAFF.

About this clone itself: The same CDR3 arises from other DNA sequences in this sample as well. This chain joins TRBV5-1 and TRBJ2-1; D is possibly TRBD2 (6 bases). This CDR3 has 14 amino acids. Trimming pared 4 bases from V and 1 base from J, leaving 9 bases between. Germline CDR1 and CDR2: SGHRS and YFSETQ. The CDR3 sequence: CASSPGGSYNEQFF. CDR3 nucleotide sequence: TGCGCCAGCAGCCCCGGGGGATCCTACAATGAGCAGTTCTTC. Supplemented by reference TRBV5-1 and TRBJ2-1, the full variable domain reads KAGVTQTPRYLIKTRGQQVTLSCSPISGHRSVSWYQQTPGQGLQFLFEYFSETQRNKGNFPGRFSGRQFSNSRSEMNVSTLELGDSALYLCASSPGGSYNEQFFGPGTRLTVL.

The genes are TRBV28 and TRBJ1-3; D perhaps matches TRBD1 (5 bases). Germline assignment: CDR1 MDHEN and CDR2 SYDVKM. V gave up 11 bases and J gave up 2 bases, with 10 bases separating them. This CDR3 is 12 amino acids long. The CDR3: CASRGTGNTIYF. DNA for the CDR3: TGTGCCTCACGGGGGACTGGAAACACCATATATTTT. Variable domain in full (rest from reference TRBV28 and TRBJ1-3): DVKVTQSSRYLVKRTGEKVFLECVQDMDHENMFWYRQDPGLGLRLIYFSYDVKMKEKGDIPEGYSVSREKKERFSLILESASTNQTSMYLCASRGTGNTIYFGEGSWLTVV.

The chain links TRBV15 to TRBJ1-5; D unresolved. Trimming cost V 0 bases and J 5 bases, with 5 bases left between them. The CDR3 loop spans 13 amino acids. CDR1 and CDR2 from the germline V gene are LNHNV and YYDKDF (reference sequence). As DNA, the CDR3 is TGTGCCACCAGCAGAGATTTCGATCAGCCCCAGCATTTT. It is translated as CATSRDFDQPQHF.

The chain employs TRBV7-2 and TRBJ2-1; a possible D gene is TRBD1 (5 bases). The V gene lost 5 bases and the J gene lost 1 base, with 12 bases spanning the gap. In germline, CDR1 is SGHTA, CDR2 FQGNSA. The CDR3 is 15 amino acids. CDR3 nucleotide sequence: TGTGCCAGCAGCCTTAGCAGGGATTCCTACAATGAGCAGTTCTTC. Translated: CASSLSRDSYNEQFF.

The CDR3 coding sequence is TGCGCCAGCAGCCGGGACAGGGTAGTTGAGACCCAGTACTTC. Translated, it gives CASSRDRVVETQYF. J is TRBJ2-5 and V is TRBV10-2; TRBD1 matches 9 bases. The CDR3 is 14 amino acids. From germline, CDR1 is WSHSY and CDR2 SAAADI. The V segment lost 6 bases and the J segment 5 bases; nucleotides outside the gene matches: 7.

With regard to this clone: Other DNA sequences in the sample encode the same CDR3. This chain joins TRBV6-5 and TRBJ2-7; TRBD1 matches 9 bases. The CDR3 has 15 residues. V lost 0 bases, J lost 1 base, and 1 base stayed unmatched. Germline V gene lookup returns CDR1 MNHEY and CDR2 SVGAGI. CDR3 protein: CASSYSGTGSYEQYF. The CDR3 DNA is TGTGCCAGCAGTTACTCAGGGACAGGGTCCTACGAGCAGTACTTC.

V is TRBV12-5 and J is TRBJ2-2; the match to TRBD1 covers 10 bases. V lost 6 bases and J lost 4; bases outside the gene matches: 5. Germline loops: CDR1 LGHNT, CDR2 FRNRAP. CDR3 size: 15 residues. The CDR3 bases are TGTGCTAGTGGGCTCGGGACAGGGGTCACCGGGGAGCTGTTTTTT. Protein: CASGLGTGVTGELFF.

The chain combines TRBV19 with TRBJ1-1; D unresolved. CDR3 length: 16 residues. CDR1 and CDR2 from the germline V gene are LNHDA and SQIVND (reference sequence). The V end was cut by 4 bases, the J end by 2 bases, with 17 bases between. This chain's CDR3 is CASSTLFPGSNTEAFF. For the CDR3, the DNA is TGTGCCAGTAGTACCTTGTTTCCGGGTTCAAACACTGAAGCTTTCTTT.